Following are 3 T cell receptor beta chains from one sample sequenced in a study of blood T cell repertoires in COVID-19. Data came from immunoSEQ multiplex PCR; TCRdb stores just in-frame clones and leaves some out. This sample has about 300,000 clones; approximately 84% occur once, and the top ten carry about 4.6%. Sequencing was carried out using PBMCs or T cells enriched from blood (not recorded which). The receptors were sampled from a man aged 30 to 45 who had recovered from COVID-19.

The genes are TRBV11-2 and TRBJ2-7; 8 bases agree with TRBD2. Germline CDR1 reads SGHAT; CDR2 reads FQNNGV. The junction had 4 bases not matched to a gene; V was cut back by 0 bases and J by 3 bases. This CDR3 is built from 15 residues. The CDR3 protein is CASSLDGAGVYEQYF. As DNA, the CDR3 is TGTGCCAGCAGCTTAGACGGAGCGGGGGTCTACGAGCAGTACTTC.

The chain is built from TRBV3-1 (or the pseudogene TRBV3-2) and TRBJ2-7; TRBD1 might be the D (5 bases). The CDR3 covers 14 residues. Germline loops: CDR1 LGHDT, CDR2 YNNKEL (reference sequence). The V gene lost 4 bases and the J gene lost 0 bases, with 10 bases spanning the gap. CDR3 loop: CASSPSDNSYEQYF. For the CDR3, the DNA is TGTGCCAGCAGCCCGTCGGACAACTCCTACGAGCAGTACTTC.

This clone was seen once. V and J are TRBV28 and TRBJ1-2; no clear D. The CDR3 runs 12 residues. The V end was cut by 3 bases, the J end by 6 bases, with 8 bases between. Germline values: CDR1 MDHEN, CDR2 SYDVKM. The CDR3 is CASSFAGNGYTF. The DNA for the CDR3 is TGTGCCAGCAGTTTTGCGGGAAATGGCTACACCTTC.